This T cell receptor (beta chain) was sequenced in a study of regulatory T cells in long-lasting Graves disease. Time point of the sample: persistent/refractory GD, antithyroid drugs over 5 years with positive TRAb. PBMC RNA was the source of the TCR library. After removal of 1 base from V and 6 bases from J, the junction contained 8 bases not matched to a gene. The CDR3 loop spans 18 amino acids. The germline gives CDR1 SGDLS, CDR2 YYNGEE. TCR beta libraries were built with iRepertoire HTBI primers and Arm-PCR of CDR3 regions. MiXCR, applied by TCRdb to the multiplex PCR reads, yields one record per CDR3 protein. This sample yields 700,000 or so distinct CDR3 sequences, of which about 30% are seen a single time; 35% to 55% belongs to the top ten.

This sequence joins TRBV9 and TRBJ2-3; 16 bases align to TRBD2. The clonotype comes from a female donor with Graves disease. The specimen was peripheral blood mononuclear cells (PBMCs), collected when the disease was refractory, from a patient treated with antithyroid drugs. The CDR3 DNA is TGTGCCAGCAGCGTATTGGGACTAGCGGGAGGGCGGGCTGATACGCAGTATTTT. This codes for CASSVLGLAGGRADTQYF.